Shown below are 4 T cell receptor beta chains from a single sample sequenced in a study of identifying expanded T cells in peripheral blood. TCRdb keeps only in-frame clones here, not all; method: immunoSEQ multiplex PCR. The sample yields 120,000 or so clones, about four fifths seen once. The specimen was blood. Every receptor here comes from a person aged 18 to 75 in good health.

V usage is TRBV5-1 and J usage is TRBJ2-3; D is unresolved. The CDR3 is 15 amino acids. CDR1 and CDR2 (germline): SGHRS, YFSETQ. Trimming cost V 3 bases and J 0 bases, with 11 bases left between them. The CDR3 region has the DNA TGCGCCAGCAGCTCCTATCCAACTAGCACAGATACGCAGTATTTT. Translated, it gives CASSSYPTSTDTQYF.

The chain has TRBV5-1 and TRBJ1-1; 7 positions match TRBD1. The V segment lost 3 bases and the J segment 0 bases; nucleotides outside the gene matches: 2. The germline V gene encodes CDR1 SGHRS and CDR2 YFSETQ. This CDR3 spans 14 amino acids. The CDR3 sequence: CASSSGQMNTEAFF. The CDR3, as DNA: TGCGCCAGCAGCTCGGGACAGATGAACACTGAAGCTTTCTTT. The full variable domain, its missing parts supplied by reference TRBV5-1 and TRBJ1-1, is KAGVTQTPRYLIKTRGQQVTLSCSPISGHRSVSWYQQTPGQGLQFLFEYFSETQRNKGNFPGRFSGRQFSNSRSEMNVSTLELGDSALYLCASSSGQMNTEAFFGQGTRLTVV.

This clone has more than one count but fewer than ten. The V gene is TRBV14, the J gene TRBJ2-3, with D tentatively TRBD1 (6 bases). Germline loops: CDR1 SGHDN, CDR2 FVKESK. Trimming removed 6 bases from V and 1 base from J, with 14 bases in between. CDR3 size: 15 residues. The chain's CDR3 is CASSLQGFGTDTQYF. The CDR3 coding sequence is TGTGCCAGCAGTCTACAGGGTTTTGGCACAGATACGCAGTATTTT.

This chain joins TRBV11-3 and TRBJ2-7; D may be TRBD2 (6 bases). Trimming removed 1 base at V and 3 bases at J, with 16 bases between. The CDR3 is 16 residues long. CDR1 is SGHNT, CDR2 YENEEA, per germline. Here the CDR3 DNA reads TGTGCCAGCAGCTTAGCCGGATGGGGAGGTGGCTACGAGCAGTACTTC. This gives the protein CASSLAGWGGGYEQYF.